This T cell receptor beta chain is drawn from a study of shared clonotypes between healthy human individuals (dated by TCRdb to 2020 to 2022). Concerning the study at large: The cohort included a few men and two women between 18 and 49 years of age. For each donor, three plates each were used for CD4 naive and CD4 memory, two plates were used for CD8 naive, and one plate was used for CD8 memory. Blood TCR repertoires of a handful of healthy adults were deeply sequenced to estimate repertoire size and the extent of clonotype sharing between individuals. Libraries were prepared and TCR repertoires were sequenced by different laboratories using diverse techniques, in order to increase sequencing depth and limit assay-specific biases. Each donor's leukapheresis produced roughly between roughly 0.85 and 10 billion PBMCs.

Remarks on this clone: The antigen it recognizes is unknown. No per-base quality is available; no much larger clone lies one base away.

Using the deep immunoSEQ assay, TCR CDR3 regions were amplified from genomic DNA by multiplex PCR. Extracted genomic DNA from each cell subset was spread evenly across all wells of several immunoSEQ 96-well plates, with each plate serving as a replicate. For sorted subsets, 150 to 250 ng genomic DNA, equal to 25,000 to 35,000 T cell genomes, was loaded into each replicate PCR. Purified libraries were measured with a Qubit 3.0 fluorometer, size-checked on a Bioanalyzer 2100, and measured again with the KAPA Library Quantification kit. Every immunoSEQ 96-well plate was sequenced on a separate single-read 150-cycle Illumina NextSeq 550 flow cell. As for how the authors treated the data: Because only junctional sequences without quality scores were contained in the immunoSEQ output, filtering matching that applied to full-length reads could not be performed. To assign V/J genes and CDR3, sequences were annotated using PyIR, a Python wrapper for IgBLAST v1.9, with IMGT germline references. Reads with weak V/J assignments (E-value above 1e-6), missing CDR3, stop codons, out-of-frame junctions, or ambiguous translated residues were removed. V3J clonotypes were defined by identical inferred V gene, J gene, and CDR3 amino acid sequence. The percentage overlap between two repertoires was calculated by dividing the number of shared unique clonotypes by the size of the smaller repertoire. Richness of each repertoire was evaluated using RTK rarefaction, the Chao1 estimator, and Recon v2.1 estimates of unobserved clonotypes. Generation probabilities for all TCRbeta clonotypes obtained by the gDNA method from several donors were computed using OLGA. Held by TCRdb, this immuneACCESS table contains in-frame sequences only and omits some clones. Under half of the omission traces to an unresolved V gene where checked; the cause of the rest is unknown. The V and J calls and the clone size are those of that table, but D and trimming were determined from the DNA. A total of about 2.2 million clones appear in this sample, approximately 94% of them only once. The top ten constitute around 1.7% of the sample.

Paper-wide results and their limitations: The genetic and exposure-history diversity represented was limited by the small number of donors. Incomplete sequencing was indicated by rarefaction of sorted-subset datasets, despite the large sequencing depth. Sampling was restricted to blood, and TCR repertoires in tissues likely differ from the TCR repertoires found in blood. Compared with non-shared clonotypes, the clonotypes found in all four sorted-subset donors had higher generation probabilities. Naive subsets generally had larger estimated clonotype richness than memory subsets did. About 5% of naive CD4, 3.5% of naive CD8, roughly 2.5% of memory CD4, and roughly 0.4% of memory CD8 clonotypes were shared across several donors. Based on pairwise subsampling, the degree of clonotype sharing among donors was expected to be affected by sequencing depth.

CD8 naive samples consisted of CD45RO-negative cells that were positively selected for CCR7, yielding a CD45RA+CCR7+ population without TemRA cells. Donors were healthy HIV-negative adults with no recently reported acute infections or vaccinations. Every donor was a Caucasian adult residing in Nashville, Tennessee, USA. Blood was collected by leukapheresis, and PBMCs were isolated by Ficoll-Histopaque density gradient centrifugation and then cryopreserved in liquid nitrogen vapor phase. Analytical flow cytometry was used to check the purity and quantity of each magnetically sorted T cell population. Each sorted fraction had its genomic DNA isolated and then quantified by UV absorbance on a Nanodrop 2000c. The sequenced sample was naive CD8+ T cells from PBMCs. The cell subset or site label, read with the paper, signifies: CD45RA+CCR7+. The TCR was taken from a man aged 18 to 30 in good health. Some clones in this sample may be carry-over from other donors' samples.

CDR3 reads: CSVEQTSGRTDTQYF. The DNA is as follows: TGCAGCGTTGAGCAGACCAGCGGGAGAACCGATACGCAGTATTTT. The sequence links TRBV29-1 to TRBJ2-3; a stretch of 8 junction bases matches TRBD2. The germline V gene gives CDR1 as SQVTM and CDR2 as ANQGSEA. The CDR3, cysteine through phenylalanine, is 15 amino acids long. This entry keeps only the CDR3 DNA: 45 bases, framed from base 1. Trimming accounts for 3 bases at V and 6 bases at J, while the number of junction bases matched to no gene is 11.